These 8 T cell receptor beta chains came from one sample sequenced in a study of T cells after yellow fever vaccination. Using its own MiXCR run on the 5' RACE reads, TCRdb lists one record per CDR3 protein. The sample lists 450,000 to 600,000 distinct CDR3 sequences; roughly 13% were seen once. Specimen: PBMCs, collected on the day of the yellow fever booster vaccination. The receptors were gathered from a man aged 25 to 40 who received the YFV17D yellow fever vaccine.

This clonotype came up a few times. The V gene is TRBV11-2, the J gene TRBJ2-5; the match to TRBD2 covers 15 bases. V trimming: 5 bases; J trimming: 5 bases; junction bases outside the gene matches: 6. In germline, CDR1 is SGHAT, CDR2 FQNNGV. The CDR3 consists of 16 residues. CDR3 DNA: TGTGCCAGCAGCCCTCGGACTAGCGGGGGGGGGGAGACCCAGTACTTC. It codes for CASSPRTSGGGETQYF.

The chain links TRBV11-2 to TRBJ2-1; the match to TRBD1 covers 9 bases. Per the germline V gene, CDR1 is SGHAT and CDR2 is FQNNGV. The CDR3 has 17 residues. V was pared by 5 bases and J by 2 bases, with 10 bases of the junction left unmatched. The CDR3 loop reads CASSITSTGGTYNEQFF. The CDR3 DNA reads TGTGCCAGCAGCATCACTTCGACAGGGGGGACCTACAATGAGCAGTTCTTC.

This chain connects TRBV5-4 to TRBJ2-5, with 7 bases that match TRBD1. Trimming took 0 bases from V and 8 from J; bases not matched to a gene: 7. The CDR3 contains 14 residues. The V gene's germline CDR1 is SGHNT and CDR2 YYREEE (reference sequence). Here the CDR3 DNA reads TGTGCCAGCAGCTTGGGGGACAGCAAGAGAACCCAGTACTTC. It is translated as CASSLGDSKRTQYF.

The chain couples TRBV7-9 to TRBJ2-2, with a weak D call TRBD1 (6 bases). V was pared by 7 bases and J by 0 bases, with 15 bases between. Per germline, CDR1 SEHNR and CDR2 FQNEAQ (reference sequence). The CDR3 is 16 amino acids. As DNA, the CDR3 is TGTGCCAGCACCCCTGATGGGGGCGCGAACACCGGGGAGCTGTTTTTT. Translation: CASTPDGGANTGELFF.

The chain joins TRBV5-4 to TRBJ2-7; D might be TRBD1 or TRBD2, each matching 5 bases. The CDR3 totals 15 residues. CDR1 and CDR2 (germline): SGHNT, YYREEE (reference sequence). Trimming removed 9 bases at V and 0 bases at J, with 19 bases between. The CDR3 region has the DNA TGTGCCACCTTGGACCGGGACGGACTCTCCTACGAGCAGTACTTC. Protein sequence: CATLDRDGLSYEQYF.

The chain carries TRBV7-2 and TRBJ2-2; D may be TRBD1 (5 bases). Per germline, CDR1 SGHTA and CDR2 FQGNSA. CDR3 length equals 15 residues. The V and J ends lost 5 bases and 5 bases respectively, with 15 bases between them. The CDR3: CASSNRTTPTGELFF. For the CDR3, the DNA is TGTGCCAGCAGCAACAGGACGACCCCAACCGGGGAGCTGTTTTTT.

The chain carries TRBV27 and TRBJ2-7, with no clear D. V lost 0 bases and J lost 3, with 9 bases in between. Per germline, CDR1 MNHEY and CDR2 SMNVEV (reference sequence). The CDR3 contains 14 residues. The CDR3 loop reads CASSLSGGFYEQYF. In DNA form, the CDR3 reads TGTGCCAGCAGTTTATCAGGCGGATTCTACGAGCAGTACTTC.

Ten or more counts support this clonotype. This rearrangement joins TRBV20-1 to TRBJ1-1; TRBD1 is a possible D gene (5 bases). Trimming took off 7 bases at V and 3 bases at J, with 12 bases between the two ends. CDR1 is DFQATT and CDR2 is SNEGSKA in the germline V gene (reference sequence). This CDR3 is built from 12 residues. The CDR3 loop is CSVYDSYTEAFF. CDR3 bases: TGCAGTGTTTACGACAGCTACACTGAAGCTTTCTTT.